These 30 T cell receptor beta chains share one sample of origin, sequenced in a study of blood T cell repertoires in COVID-19. The table came from immunoSEQ multiplex PCR; TCRdb's copy has only in-frame clones and leaves some out. The sample holds around 60,000 clones, 80% to 95% seen once. The material sequenced was peripheral blood. These receptors were collected from a man aged 50-59 years with active COVID-19.

CDR3 sequence reads: CASSPLREATTDTQYF. The CDR3 DNA sequence: TGTGCCAGCTCACCCTTGAGGGAAGCCACCACAGATACGCAGTATTTT. This chain joins TRBV18 and TRBJ2-3; the D gene is possibly TRBD2 (5 bases). Germline values: CDR1 KGHSH, CDR2 LQKENI. The CDR3 length is 16 residues. Trimming shortened V by 3 bases and J by 2 bases, and 15 bases separated the two germline ends.

The chain couples TRBV5-6 to TRBJ1-1; no firm D call. There are 14 residues in the CDR3. The germline V gene encodes CDR1 SGHDT and CDR2 YYEEEE. Trimming shortened V by 1 base and J by 1 base, and 8 bases separated the two germline ends. The CDR3 region is CASSLSYRNTEAFF. For the CDR3, the DNA is TGTGCCAGCAGCTTGTCATACAGGAACACTGAAGCTTTCTTT.

The chain combines TRBV6-2 or TRBV6-3 with TRBJ1-5, with TRBD1 as a possible D gene (5 bases). Trimming left V 4 bases short and J 5 bases short, with 21 bases between. CDR1 and CDR2 from the germline V gene are MNHEY and SVGEGT. The CDR3 covers 17 residues. This CDR3 is CASSSYLGGGEDQPQHF. CDR3 nucleotides: TGTGCCAGCAGTTCATACCTCGGTGGAGGGGAAGATCAGCCCCAGCATTTT.

This sequence joins TRBV28 and TRBJ2-7, with a tentative D call TRBD1 (6 bases). The CDR3 is made up of 16 amino acids. V gave up 5 bases and J gave up 0 bases, with 17 bases separating them. Germline V gene lookup returns CDR1 MDHEN and CDR2 SYDVKM. The CDR3 sequence: CASSVYRVQASYEQYF. The CDR3 DNA reads TGTGCCAGCAGTGTCTACAGGGTTCAAGCCTCCTACGAGCAGTACTTC.

The V gene is TRBV7-9, the J gene TRBJ1-1, with 7 bases lining up with TRBD1. Germline CDR1 SEHNR, CDR2 FQNEAQ (reference sequence). V dropped 1 base and J dropped 11; count of bases not matched to a gene: 16. The CDR3 has 16 amino acids. The CDR3 bases are TGTGCCAGCAGCTTAGGCGGTTGGGGACAGAGCCGGGGGGCTTTCTTT. Its protein is CASSLGGWGQSRGAFF.

This clone was picked up one time. V and J are TRBV2 and TRBJ2-6, with a tentative D call TRBD1 (6 bases). The germline V gene encodes CDR1 SNHLY and CDR2 FYNNEI. Trimming pared 4 bases from V and 1 base from J, leaving 14 bases between. The CDR3 loop spans 17 amino acids. Here the CDR3 DNA reads TGTGCCAGCAGTGGGTTCATGGGGGCTTCTGGGGCCAACGTCCTGACTTTC. Its translation is CASSGFMGASGANVLTF.

V gene TRBV6-6 combines with J gene TRBJ1-2, with a tentative D call TRBD1 (6 bases). Trimming left V 2 bases short and J 2 bases short, with 9 bases between. The CDR3 spans 14 residues. The V gene's germline CDR1 is MNHNY and CDR2 SVGAGI (reference sequence). CDR3 sequence: CASSYATGNYGYTF. For the CDR3, the DNA is TGTGCCAGCAGTTACGCGACAGGAAACTATGGCTACACCTTC.

The genes are TRBV10-1 and TRBJ2-2, with 11 positions matching TRBD1. The ends lost 3 bases at V and 5 bases at J; junction bases unmatched: 8. Germline V gene data show CDR1 as WNHNN and CDR2 as SYGVQD (reference sequence). This CDR3 has 17 residues. CDR3 in amino acids: CASSDSRTGGITGELFF. The CDR3 bases are TGCGCCAGCAGTGACTCCCGGACAGGGGGCATTACCGGGGAGCTGTTTTTT.

J is TRBJ2-3 and V is TRBV3-1 (or the pseudogene TRBV3-2), with TRBD2 matching over 11 bases. The CDR3 extends over 15 amino acids. Germline V gene data show CDR1 as LGHDT and CDR2 as YNNKEL (reference sequence). V shed 0 bases and J 14 bases; nucleotides not matched to a gene: 10. CDR3 amino acids: CASSQDSGLAAERYF. The CDR3, as DNA: TGTGCCAGCAGCCAAGATTCGGGACTAGCGGCGGAGCGGTATTTT.

The chain employs TRBV15 and TRBJ2-3, with 12 positions matching TRBD1. The CDR3 runs 19 residues. Germline V gene data show CDR1 as LNHNV and CDR2 as YYDKDF (reference sequence). The V segment lost 2 bases and the J segment 0 bases; nucleotides outside the gene matches: 9. CDR3 sequence (DNA): TGTGCCACCAGCAGACCTCCGGGACAGGGGGCAGCTAGCACAGATACGCAGTATTTT. Translation: CATSRPPGQGAASTDTQYF.

This chain connects TRBV18 to TRBJ2-5; 13 nucleotides match TRBD2. CDR1 KGHSH and CDR2 LQKENI come from the germline V gene. This CDR3 contains 15 residues. The trim removed 5 bases at V and 5 bases at J, leaving 5 bases unmatched. Here the CDR3 DNA reads TGTGCCAGCTCAACTAGCGGGAGGGCAGTGGAGACCCAGTACTTC. This encodes CASSTSGRAVETQYF.

The V and J genes are TRBV1 and TRBJ1-4; the table's D call, TRBD1, has no DNA check behind it. TRBV1 has pseudogene status. CDR3 length equals 16 residues. The CDR3 loop is CTSSHKRGPENEKLFF. The CDR3, as DNA: TGCACCAGCAGCCACAAGAGGGGGCCGGAGAATGAAAAACTGTTTTTT.

The V and J genes are TRBV30 and TRBJ2-5; 7 bases match TRBD2. Germline V CDR1 and CDR2: GTSNPN, SVGIG (reference sequence). This CDR3 has 11 residues. The V and J ends lost 5 bases and 7 bases, in that order; junction bases with no gene match: 4. The CDR3 coding sequence is TGTGCCTGGGTCAGGGAGGGGACCCAGTACTTC. It specifies CAWVREGTQYF.

V usage is TRBV7-2 and J usage is TRBJ2-2, with D possibly TRBD1 on 5 matching bases. V was clipped by 2 bases and J by 5 bases, with 12 bases between them. Germline V lookup: CDR1 SGHTA, CDR2 FQGNSA. This CDR3 region has 15 residues. The DNA of the CDR3 is TGTGCCAGCAGCTTACTGCAGGGTCGAACCGGGGAGCTGTTTTTT. Amino acids: CASSLLQGRTGELFF.

This sequence joins TRBV5-8 and TRBJ1-6, with TRBD1 matching over 9 bases. Germline V gives CDR1 SGHTS, CDR2 YDEGEE. V shed 3 bases and J 10 bases; nucleotides not matched to a gene: 8. This CDR3 comprises 15 residues. CDR3 DNA: TGTGCCAGCAGCTCCCCGGGACAGGGCGACTCACCCCTCCACTTT. This sequence encodes CASSSPGQGDSPLHF.

The chain links TRBV6-5 to TRBJ1-4, with TRBD1 identical over 11 bases. The CDR3 is 15 residues long. The V segment lost 4 bases and the J segment 7 bases; nucleotides outside the gene matches: 5. Germline V gives CDR1 MNHEY, CDR2 SVGAGI. The CDR3 sequence is CASSSGTGGSEKLFF. CDR3 bases: TGTGCCAGCAGTTCCGGGACAGGGGGGAGTGAAAAACTGTTTTTT.

The chain links TRBV11-2 to TRBJ2-7; 8 bases map to TRBD1. The trim removed 3 bases at V and 5 bases at J, leaving 6 bases unmatched. This CDR3 has 14 amino acids. From germline, CDR1 is SGHAT and CDR2 FQNNGV. CDR3 loop: CASSLGSGGNEQYF. CDR3 nucleotides: TGTGCCAGCAGCTTGGGCTCAGGGGGCAACGAGCAGTACTTC.

The CDR3 DNA follows: TGTGCCAGCAGTTTAGTGTTTGGGGGCAGCGACGAGCAGTACTTC. It yields the protein CASSLVFGGSDEQYF. V is TRBV28 and J is TRBJ2-7, with a possible D match to TRBD1 (6 bases). Looked up from germline, CDR1 is MDHEN and CDR2 is SYDVKM. This CDR3 comprises 15 residues. The ends were cut back, 2 bases at V and 5 bases at J, with 16 bases in the middle.

The rearrangement joins TRBV5-1 to TRBJ2-7; 8 bases align to TRBD2. CDR1 is SGHRS, CDR2 YFSETQ, per germline. This CDR3 has 16 amino acids. V was clipped by 5 bases and J by 3 bases; unmatched bases: 13. CDR3 in amino acids: CASSKMSGGTVYEQYF. The CDR3 DNA is TGCGCCAGCAGTAAGATGTCGGGGGGGACCGTCTACGAGCAGTACTTC.

V usage is TRBV14 and J usage is TRBJ2-3; D is ambiguous. Deletions cut 1 base from V and 2 bases from J, with 10 bases between. This CDR3 has 15 residues. Germline CDR1 is SGHDN and CDR2 is FVKESK. The CDR3 bases are TGTGCCAGCAGCCAAGTCCCATTTTTCACAGATACGCAGTATTTT. It encodes CASSQVPFFTDTQYF.

The rearrangement joins TRBV6-6 to TRBJ1-3; D ambiguous. Looked up from germline, CDR1 is MNHNY and CDR2 is SVGAGI (reference sequence). The CDR3 consists of 15 residues. With 2 bases removed from V and 4 bases from J, the gap between germline ends came to 12 bases. For the CDR3, the DNA is TGTGCCAGCAGTTACCCAGCGGGTTACGGAAACACCATATATTTT. Its protein is CASSYPAGYGNTIYF.

The chain employs TRBV19 and TRBJ1-1; TRBD1 matches 7 bases. Germline V lookup: CDR1 LNHDA, CDR2 SQIVND (reference sequence). The CDR3 sequence is 14 residues long. J lost 5 bases, V lost 3 bases, and 6 bases had no gene match. This chain's CDR3 is CASSIETGRTEAFF. The CDR3 DNA is TGTGCCAGTAGTATCGAGACAGGGAGGACTGAAGCTTTCTTT.

The chain is built from TRBV29-1 and TRBJ2-7; D perhaps matches TRBD1 (5 bases). Trimming cost V 5 bases and J 3 bases, with 14 bases left between them. This CDR3 region has 13 residues. Germline CDR1 and CDR2: SQVTM and ANQGSEA. In nucleotides, the CDR3 is TGCAGCGTTATTCAGGGATTTTTCTACGAGCAGTACTTC. This translates into CSVIQGFFYEQYF.

V and J are TRBV29-1 and TRBJ1-2, with TRBD1 matching 9 bases. The germline CDR1 and CDR2 sequences are SQVTM and ANQGSEA. Trimming removed 4 bases from V and 2 bases from J; junction bases left unmatched: 8. This CDR3 comprises 15 residues. The CDR3 spells CSVAPGQGYNYGYTF. CDR3 DNA: TGCAGCGTTGCCCCGGGACAGGGATACAACTATGGCTACACCTTC.

This clone was detected only once. The chain couples TRBV28 to TRBJ2-7; 14 bases map to TRBD2. V lost 2 bases and J lost 2; bases outside the gene matches: 11. The germline V gene encodes CDR1 MDHEN and CDR2 SYDVKM. This CDR3 has 19 residues. The CDR3: CASSLTRGRLAGGTYEQYF. In DNA form, the CDR3 reads TGTGCCAGCAGTTTAACTCGGGGAAGACTAGCGGGAGGGACCTACGAGCAGTACTTC.

This clone has just one count. V usage is TRBV28 and J usage is TRBJ2-7; D might be TRBD2 (5 bases). V was pared by 8 bases and J by 6 bases, with 8 bases between. Germline V gives CDR1 MDHEN, CDR2 SYDVKM. The CDR3 contains 10 residues. CDR3 DNA sequence: TGTGCCAGCGGCGGGCGCGAGCAGTACTTC. As protein: CASGGREQYF.

The chain is built from TRBV4-3 and TRBJ1-2; 10 bases are a match to TRBD1. The germline V gene has CDR1 LGHNA and CDR2 YSLEER. The CDR3 spans 18 residues. The J segment lost 6 bases and the V segment lost 0 bases, leaving 13 bases of the junction unmatched. CDR3 bases: TGCGCCAGCAGCCAAGACAATAGGGCGACAGGGGGCTGGAATGGCTACACCTTC. This translates into CASSQDNRATGGWNGYTF.

The chain recombines TRBV28 with TRBJ1-2; D possibly corresponds to TRBD1 (5 bases). V lost 3 bases and J 0 bases, leaving 11 bases between the germline ends. This CDR3 is built from 15 residues. Germline CDR1 MDHEN, CDR2 SYDVKM. This chain's CDR3 is CASSFPSGANYGYTF. CDR3 sequence (DNA): TGTGCCAGCAGTTTTCCTTCGGGGGCTAACTATGGCTACACCTTC.

V usage is TRBV24-1 and J usage is TRBJ2-2; maybe TRBD1 (6 bases). CDR3 length: 14 amino acids. The germline V gene has CDR1 KGHDR and CDR2 SFDVKD. Trimming took off 4 bases at V and 5 bases at J, with 10 bases between the two ends. The CDR3 region has the DNA TGTGCCACCAGTGAATCAGGGGAAACCGGGGAGCTGTTTTTT. It specifies CATSESGETGELFF.

The genes are TRBV7-9 and TRBJ2-3; 11 bases fit TRBD2. This CDR3 is built from 16 residues. Germline lookup yields CDR1 SEHNR and CDR2 FQNEAQ (reference sequence). Germline trimming cut 5 bases from V and 3 bases from J; bases unmatched to any gene: 7. The CDR3 DNA reads TGTGCCAGCAGCCTGCATAGCGGGGGGGCTACAGATACGCAGTATTTT. This sequence encodes CASSLHSGGATDTQYF.